This is a list of T cell receptor beta chains from one sample in a study of blood T cell repertoires in COVID-19. Sequencing was performed with immunoSEQ multiplex PCR; in TCRdb, only in-frame clones are kept and a portion is missing. The sample consists of over 75,000 clones, approximately 84% of them appearing once. Sequenced sample: peripheral blood. These receptors came from a man aged 65 to 79 with acute or convalescent COVID-19. The CDR3 runs from the conserved cysteine through the conserved F or W. Fields, in order: J gene, V gene, clone size, D gene, CDR3 DNA, CDR3 protein. D genes are given only for firm matches. Clone size appears in some rows only: once, few, many, or a class for an expanded clone.

TRBJ2-7 TRBV18 once TRBD1 TGTGCCAGCTTCTCGACAGGGATCCACGAGCAGTACTTC CASFSTGIHEQYF
TRBJ2-5 TRBV2 NA TRBD2 TGTGCCAGCGCCTCCCGGGGGGGCCAAGAGACCCAGTACTTC CASASRGGQETQYF
TRBJ2-2 TRBV7-3 NA NA TGTGCCAGCAGCTTAACTGCTAATGAGGCGAACACCGGGGAGCTGTTTTTT CASSLTANEANTGELFF
TRBJ1-6 TRBV5-5 NA TRBD1 TGTGCCAGCAGCTTTCGGACAGGGGAATCACCCCTCCACTTT CASSFRTGESPLHF
TRBJ1-3 TRBV6-2/TRBV6-3 NA NA TGTGCCAGCAGTTACTCGTTGGGCGGGACTCCGAGCTCTGGAAACACCATATATTTT CASSYSLGGTPSSGNTIYF
TRBJ1-6 TRBV30 NA NA TGTGCCTGGAGTGTATCTGCGGGAATTGGACCCCTCCACTTT CAWSVSAGIGPLHF
TRBJ2-5 TRBV24-1 NA TRBD2 TGTGCCACCAGTGATCCCTCCGAGGCGCGGGGGGGCCGAGAGACCCAGTACTTC CATSDPSEARGGRETQYF
TRBJ1-4 TRBV29-1 once TRBD1 TGCAGCGCCAGGACAGGCCTTAATGAAAAACTGTTTTTT CSARTGLNEKLFF
TRBJ1-1 TRBV29-1 NA NA TGCAGCGTGGGCCGGGAGAACACTGAAGCTTTCTTT CSVGRENTEAFF
TRBJ1-2 TRBV10-3 NA NA TGTGCCAGCTCCGGACAGCGCGATAGCTACACCTTC CASSGQRDSYTF
TRBJ1-1 TRBV2 few TRBD1 TGTGCCAGCAGCCTCGGGACAGCACCCGATGAAGCTTTCTTT CASSLGTAPDEAFF
TRBJ1-1 TRBV6-2/TRBV6-3 NA NA TGTGCCAGCAGTTACTCGAGAACCACTGAAGCTTTCTTT CASSYSRTTEAFF
TRBJ2-7 TRBV10-3 NA NA TGTGCCATCAGTGGGGCAGAGACCTACGAGCAGTACTTC CAISGAETYEQYF
TRBJ1-3 TRBV10-3 NA NA TGTGCCATCAGTGTTCCCTCGGGACACGACTCCTCTGGAAACACCATATATTTT CAISVPSGHDSSGNTIYF
TRBJ2-4 TRBV6-2/TRBV6-3 NA TRBD2 TGTGCCAGCAGCTGGACTAGCGGGAGGGTCAACATTCAGTACTTC CASSWTSGRVNIQYF
TRBJ1-1 TRBV11-1 NA NA TGTGCCAGCAGCTTAAGCGGGGGCGCTTGGGGGACTGAAGCTTTCTTT CASSLSGGAWGTEAFF
TRBJ1-5 TRBV18 NA TRBD1 TGTGCCAGCTCACCGACAGGGGATGGCAATCAGCCCCAGCATTTT CASSPTGDGNQPQHF
TRBJ1-2 TRBV11-2 NA NA TGTGCCAGCAGCTTTCAGGGTAGCTATGGCTACACCTTC CASSFQGSYGYTF
TRBJ1-4 TRBV5-1 NA TRBD1 TGCGCCAGCAGCTTCTCAGGGGGCAGTGAAAAACTGTTTTTT CASSFSGGSEKLFF
TRBJ2-6 TRBV5-4 NA NA TGTGCCAGCAGCCTGAGAATGCAGGGAGCCAACGTCCTGACTTTC CASSLRMQGANVLTF
TRBJ2-6 TRBV7-3 NA TRBD1 TGTGCCAGCAGCTCGCAGGGGGTTGGGGCCAACGTCCTGACTTTC CASSSQGVGANVLTF
TRBJ2-1 TRBV7-9 NA NA TGTGCCAGCAGCACACCCTATCAACAAGCAGGGACAAATGAGCAGTTCTTC CASSTPYQQAGTNEQFF
TRBJ2-5 TRBV12-3/TRBV12-4 once TRBD2 TGTGCCAGCAGCCGCGGGGGGGAAGAGACCCAGTACTTC CASSRGGEETQYF
TRBJ2-1 TRBV28 NA TRBD2 TGTGCCAGCAGTTTAACGACTAGCGGAACCCACAATGAGCAGTTCTTC CASSLTTSGTHNEQFF
TRBJ2-3 TRBV6-4 NA NA TGTGCCAGCAGTGACGTGGGGGGAAGCACAGATACGCAGTATTTT CASSDVGGSTDTQYF
TRBJ2-3 TRBV4-1 NA NA TGCGCCAGCAGCCCCGCGGGCGTTAGCACAGATACGCAGTATTTT CASSPAGVSTDTQYF
TRBJ1-2 TRBV6-5 NA NA TGTGCCAGCAGTTACCAACAGACAGATGGCTACACCTTC CASSYQQTDGYTF
TRBJ2-7 TRBV12-3/TRBV12-4 NA TRBD1 TGTGCCAGCAGTTTTTCACAGGGGAGCGAGCAGTACTTC CASSFSQGSEQYF
TRBJ2-1 TRBV29-1 NA TRBD2 TGCAGCGTTGTGGGGACTAGCGGGGGGATTTACAATGAGCAGTTCTTC CSVVGTSGGIYNEQFF
TRBJ1-1 TRBV6-6 NA NA TGTGCCAGCAGTCCGGCCAGGGTAGACACTGAAGCTTTCTTT CASSPARVDTEAFF
TRBJ2-7 TRBV7-9 NA TRBD1 TGTGCCAGCAGCTTAACGGGACAGGGCTACGAGCAGTACTTC CASSLTGQGYEQYF
TRBJ1-4 TRBV7-2 NA NA TGTGCCAGCAGCTTAGTAGGGGCTAATGAAAAACTGTTTTTT CASSLVGANEKLFF
TRBJ1-5 TRBV18 NA TRBD1 TGTGCCAGCTCACCACCGGGACAGGGGGCGAACCAGCCCCAGCATTTT CASSPPGQGANQPQHF
TRBJ2-5 TRBV3-1/TRBV3-2 NA TRBD1 TGTGCCAGCAGCCAAATCTACAGGGGCGTTGAGACCCAGTACTTC CASSQIYRGVETQYF
TRBJ2-2 TRBV11-3 NA TRBD1 TGTGCCAGCAGCTTAGGCACAGGGGGCAGCACCGGGGAGCTGTTTTTT CASSLGTGGSTGELFF
TRBJ1-2 TRBV25-1 NA NA TGTGCCAGCAGTGAATATTTGACCGGGACACTTTATGGCTACACCTTC CASSEYLTGTLYGYTF
TRBJ1-1 TRBV5-1 NA TRBD1 TGCGCCAGCAGCTTGGCCGACAGGGGGTGGGGCACTGAAGCTTTCTTT CASSLADRGWGTEAFF
TRBJ2-3 TRBV6-6 NA NA TGTGCCAGCAGGGACTACGATACGCAGTATTTT CASRDYDTQYF
TRBJ1-4 TRBV6-5 NA TRBD1 TGTGCCAGCAGTACGAGGACAGGGACTAATGAAAAACTGTTTTTT CASSTRTGTNEKLFF
TRBJ2-5 TRBV29-1 NA NA TGCAGCGTTGAAATGACGGGAGAGACCCAGTACTTC CSVEMTGETQYF
TRBJ1-3 TRBV9 NA NA TGTGCCAGCAGCGACTCCGGATCAGGTAGCACCATATATTTT CASSDSGSGSTIYF